The clone carrying this TCR beta chain was seen only once. Antigen: not known. Amplified TCR beta CDR3 regions came from RNA transcripts. HTBI primers were used for first-round RT-PCR of the TCR CDR3. MiXCR was run by TCRdb on the multiplex PCR reads, yielding one entry per CDR3 protein. The repertoire holds about 130,000 distinct CDR3 sequences, roughly a fifth seen once, with roughly 71% in the top ten. Germline V gene data show CDR1 as MGHRA and CDR2 as YSYEKL. The ends lost 2 bases at V and 5 bases at J; junction bases unmatched: 5. This CDR3 is built from 17 residues. These data are taken from a study of T cells in Graves' hyperthyroidism and ophthalmopathy. Fresh 10 ml peripheral blood yielded PBMCs. The study's findings and limits: Blood shared most expanded thyroid clonotypes above 0.001.

The receptor's source is a woman between 45 and 65 years old with Graves' hyperthyroidism that later progressed to Graves' ophthalmopathy. Sequencing used blood. The genes are TRBV4-1 and TRBJ2-3; 15 bases agree with TRBD2. The CDR3 region is CASSQLGLAGGGDTQYF. In DNA, the CDR3 is TGCGCCAGCAGCCAACTCGGACTAGCGGGAGGGGGAGATACGCAGTATTTT.